This is a list of T cell receptor beta chains from one sample in a study of radiotherapy plus CTLA-4 blockade in lung cancer. This table comes from immunoSEQ multiplex PCR, and its TCRdb copy is limited to in-frame clones, with some not included. Of about 77,000 clones listed, 70% to 85% were seen once; the top ten hold more than 8%. The material sequenced was peripheral blood, taken from a patient treated with radiotherapy plus ipilimumab. These receptors were collected from a human donor with non-small cell lung cancer whose response to radiotherapy plus ipilimumab could not be evaluated. CDR3s include the opening cysteine and the closing phenylalanine or tryptophan. Each record gives: D gene, V gene, J gene, clone size, CDR3 DNA, CDR3 protein. D genes are given only for firm matches. Only some rows state a clone size, as once, few, many or a class for expanded clones.

>-|TRBV18|TRBJ1-2|-
TGTGCCAGCTCAAGCACAGCGGAGAACTATGGCTACACCTTC
CASSSTAENYGYTF
>TRBD1|TRBV10-2|TRBJ2-7|-
TGCGCCAGCAGTGACGCACAGGGGGCGCGGGAGCAGTACTTC
CASSDAQGAREQYF
>-|TRBV10-1|TRBJ1-2|medium-sized
TGCGCCAGCAGTGAGTCGCCCGGGAAGTATGGCTACACCTTC
CASSESPGKYGYTF
>TRBD2|TRBV19|TRBJ2-7|few
TGTGCCAGTAGTATCGGAGGCGGGAGCTACGAGCAGTACTTC
CASSIGGGSYEQYF
>-|TRBV18|TRBJ1-5|-
TGTGCCAGCTCACCACCGAGGAGGATGGATCAGCCCCAGCATTTT
CASSPPRRMDQPQHF
>TRBD2|TRBV7-8|TRBJ2-1|-
TGTGCCAGCACCCTTAGCGGGAATGAGCAGTTCTTC
CASTLSGNEQFF
>TRBD1|TRBV6-5|TRBJ1-2|-
TGTGCCAGCAGTTCCGACAGGGCCAGTGGGGGCTACACCTTC
CASSSDRASGGYTF
>TRBD1|TRBV28|TRBJ2-7|once
TGTGCCAGCAGTTTCACAGGGGCCCTAACCTACGAGCAGTACTTC
CASSFTGALTYEQYF
>-|TRBV10-3|TRBJ2-7|-
TGTGCCATCAGTATGGAGCAATCGGACTCCTACGAGCAGTACTTC
CAISMEQSDSYEQYF
>TRBD2|TRBV19|TRBJ2-1|-
TGTGCCAGTAAAGGACCGTCCCCTACTAGCGGGGGGGCCGTAGGTCTGTTCTTC
CASKGPSPTSGGAVGLFF
>-|TRBV5-1|TRBJ1-4|-
TGCGCCAGCAGCTTGGAGGGGGGGCAGGATGAAAAACTGTTTTTT
CASSLEGGQDEKLFF
>TRBD2|TRBV5-1|TRBJ2-2|few
TGCGCCAGCAGCTTGGCCTCAAAGCGGGAGAGTGGCGGGGAGCTGTTTTTT
CASSLASKRESGGELFF
>TRBD2|TRBV6-6|TRBJ2-2|-
TGTGCCAGCAGTTCCCCCGGGACTACTAACACCGGGGAGCTGTTTTTT
CASSSPGTTNTGELFF
>TRBD1|TRBV4-1|TRBJ1-6|-
TGCGCCAGCAGCCAATTACCTGTAGGGACAGGATATAATTCACCCCTCCACTTT
CASSQLPVGTGYNSPLHF
>TRBD2|TRBV6-6|TRBJ2-7|few
TGTGCCAGCAGCGCTAGCGGGAATAGCGAGCAGTACTTC
CASSASGNSEQYF
>TRBD2|TRBV7-8|TRBJ2-7|-
TGTGCCAGCAGCTTAGTAGGTTATTGGACTAGCGGGAAGTACGAGCAGTACTTC
CASSLVGYWTSGKYEQYF
>-|TRBV4-3|TRBJ2-7|once
TGCGCCAGCAGCCAAGATCGTGCCTACGAGCAGTACTTC
CASSQDRAYEQYF
>TRBD1|TRBV29-1|TRBJ1-1|-
TGCAGCGTGGAGCCGGGACAGGGGGGAACTGAAGCTTTCTTT
CSVEPGQGGTEAFF
>TRBD1|TRBV7-2|TRBJ2-7|-
TGTGCCAGCAGCTTAGATCGTCCTCCTACAGGGGCCTACGGGGTGGAGCAGTACTTC
CASSLDRPPTGAYGVEQYF
>-|TRBV10-2|TRBJ1-5|-
TGCGCCAGCAGTGAGTCGGGAGTCTGGCAGCCCCAGCATTTT
CASSESGVWQPQHF
>-|TRBV28|TRBJ1-2|-
TGTGCAAGTGCATTTGTGTTAGGGGGCTATGGCTACACCTTC
CASAFVLGGYGYTF
>-|TRBV6-6|TRBJ1-1|-
TGTGCCAGCAGAGAAAGACAGGTAGCGAACACTGAAGCTTTCTTT
CASRERQVANTEAFF
>-|TRBV7-2|TRBJ1-1|-
TGTGCCAGCAGCTTAGCGGACAGACCGAACACTGAAGCTTTCTTT
CASSLADRPNTEAFF
>-|TRBV9|TRBJ1-3|-
TGTGCCAGCAGCGTAGCCGGGGCTGGAAACACCATATATTTT
CASSVAGAGNTIYF
>-|TRBV7-2|TRBJ1-2|few
TGTGCCAGCAGCTTAGACGGGCTACTAGGTGGCTACACCTTC
CASSLDGLLGGYTF
>-|TRBV21-1|TRBJ2-7|-
TGTGCCAGCAGCCATAGCCCGGCGTCCTACGAGCAGTACTTC
CASSHSPASYEQYF
>-|TRBV25-1|TRBJ1-2|-
TGTGCCAGCAAACAGGCCCCCTTCCGATGGGGCTACACCTTC
CASKQAPFRWGYTF
>TRBD1|TRBV9|TRBJ2-3|-
TGTGCCAGCAGCCCCAGGCCGGACAGGGCTGGAAATACGCAGTATTTT
CASSPRPDRAGNTQYF
>-|TRBV10-3|TRBJ1-1|-
TGTGCCATCAGTGATTCTCGGGGCACTGAAGCTTTCTTT
CAISDSRGTEAFF
>TRBD2|TRBV5-1|TRBJ2-1|-
TGCGCCAGCAGCTTACCGGGACTAGCGAAGCTCCATGCCTACAATGAGCAGTTCTTC
CASSLPGLAKLHAYNEQFF
>TRBD1|TRBV5-6|TRBJ2-1|-
TGTGCCAGCAGCGCCGACAGGGGCTCCTACAATGAGCAGTTCTTC
CASSADRGSYNEQFF
>-|TRBV15|TRBJ1-6|-
TGTGCCACCAGCAGAGGCTCTCATCGGGGCCGGGGGAATTCACCCCTCCACTTT
CATSRGSHRGRGNSPLHF
>TRBD1|TRBV6-1|TRBJ2-7|-
TGTGCCAGCAGTGGTGACAGGGGGCTGAGTGAGCAGTACTTC
CASSGDRGLSEQYF
>TRBD2|TRBV5-1|TRBJ2-1|-
TGCGCCAGCAGCTTGGTAGGCCTAGCGGGTCAGAATGAGCAGTTCTTC
CASSLVGLAGQNEQFF
>-|TRBV7-3|TRBJ2-2|-
TGTGCCAGCAGCTTAAAACGGGCCGGGGAGCTGTTTTTT
CASSLKRAGELFF
>TRBD1|TRBV6-1|TRBJ2-7|-
TGTGCCAGCAGCCGGGACAGGGGGCTGTACGAGCAGTACTTC
CASSRDRGLYEQYF
>TRBD1|TRBV5-1|TRBJ1-2|-
TGCGCCAGCAGCTCTACAGGGGACGGTGGCTACACCTTC
CASSSTGDGGYTF
>-|TRBV9|TRBJ2-7|-
TGTGCCAGCAGCGTAGCTACAGGGCAGGAAAACTACGAGCAGTACTTC
CASSVATGQENYEQYF
>-|TRBV10-3|TRBJ2-3|-
TGTGCCATCAGTGGCCAGGGGAACACAGATACGCAGTATTTT
CAISGQGNTDTQYF
>-|TRBV6-1|TRBJ1-6|-
TGTGCCAGCAGTCTGGACATCAACTCACCCCTCCACTTT
CASSLDINSPLHF
>-|TRBV27|TRBJ1-3|-
TGTGCCAGCAGTTTACGGGCCTTCCCCGGGGGCACCATATATTTT
CASSLRAFPGGTIYF
>TRBD2|TRBV29-1|TRBJ2-5|-
TGCAGCGTTGCGGATAGCGGGGGGTACCAAGAGACCCAGTACTTC
CSVADSGGYQETQYF
>TRBD2|TRBV29-1|TRBJ2-7|-
TGCAGCGTTCGTCCGGGGGGGCCCTACGAGCAGTACTTC
CSVRPGGPYEQYF
>TRBD2|TRBV4-2|TRBJ2-5|-
TGTGCCAGCAGCCAGGAAGCGGGAGTTCTCCAAGAGACCCAGTACTTC
CASSQEAGVLQETQYF
>-|TRBV28|TRBJ1-1|few
TGTGCCAGCAGTACCCTTTGGAGGAACATGAACACTGAAGCTTTCTTT
CASSTLWRNMNTEAFF
>TRBD2|TRBV5-1|TRBJ2-7|-
TGCGCCAGCAGCCTGGGACTAAGAGCGGGAGGATTCACCGAGCAGTACTTC
CASSLGLRAGGFTEQYF
>-|TRBV19|TRBJ2-5|-
TGTGCCAGTAGTATTGGGGTCGGGAGAAGGGAGACCCAGTACTTC
CASSIGVGRRETQYF
>TRBD1|TRBV11-2|TRBJ2-7|-
TGTGCCAGCAGCTTAGTAGGGGACAGGAGATCCGAGCAGTACTTC
CASSLVGDRRSEQYF
>-|TRBV11-2|TRBJ1-2|-
TGTGCCAGCAGCTTAGGGCAGATCAACTATGGCTACACCTTC
CASSLGQINYGYTF
>-|TRBV4-2|TRBJ2-7|-
TGTGCCAGCAGCCAAGATCTAAGGGCGGGATCTTTCTACGAGCAGTACTTC
CASSQDLRAGSFYEQYF
>-|TRBV30|TRBJ1-6|-
TGTGCCTGGAGTCAGGGTATCGATTCACCCCTCCACTTT
CAWSQGIDSPLHF
>-|TRBV27|TRBJ2-3|once
TGTGCCAGCAGTTATGGCAGTTCTAGCACAGATACGCAGTATTTT
CASSYGSSSTDTQYF
>-|TRBV19|TRBJ1-2|few
TGTGCCAGTAGTATCGAAGGGAGGGGCTACACCTTC
CASSIEGRGYTF